This entry describes one T cell receptor (beta chain). Germline values: CDR1 DFQATT, CDR2 SNEGSKA (reference sequence). CDR3 length: 14 amino acids. The V and J ends lost 4 bases and 6 bases, in that order; junction bases with no gene match: 7. This entry comes from a study of response to subunit inactivated influenza vaccine. One entry per CDR3 protein, called by TCRdb with MiXCR from the RT-PCR reads. The sample has 530,000 or so distinct CDR3 sequences, about 14% seen once; the top ten hold over 8.5%. The starting material was PBMCs from blood, obtained 12 days after vaccination. The TCR was taken from a man aged 45-65 years who received an inactivated influenza vaccine. This chain links TRBV20-1 with TRBJ2-1; 9 bases are shared with TRBD2. The DNA of the CDR3 is TGCAGTGCTACGGGGGGCGGGAGGGTCAATGAGCAGTTCTTC. Translated, it gives CSATGGGRVNEQFF.